This TCR beta chain was sequenced for a study of metastatic and nonmetastatic thyroid tumors. Study summary: Repertoires were compared across blood and tumor or nodule tissue from malignant and benign thyroid patients.

Study results and limitations: In blood and tumor, TCR beta diversity was reportedly significantly higher in malignant thyroid tumors than in benign nodules.

Original data processing: The study's classifier, a distant-metastasis tool for papillary thyroid cancer, was built using CDR3 differences across clinicopathological groups. TCRdb redid the clone calls on the PCR reads using MiXCR. What appears here as the V and J calls and clone size reflects TCRdb's work, not the paper's. Counted here are about 20,000 clones, roughly 15% occurring once; the ten biggest clones make up less than 40%. This clone has at least ten counts. The antigen remains undetermined. Nobody among the patients had been given any treatment before thyroid surgery. The specimen sequenced was blood. This TCR derives from a female donor with papillary thyroid cancer or a benign thyroid nodule (not recorded which). Some clones in this sample may be carry-over from other donors' samples.

CDR3 residues: CSAPRLGQGFVSEQYF. The CDR3 DNA sequence: TGCAGTGCCCCCCGTTTGGGACAGGGTTTCGTCTCCGAGCAGTACTTC. The chain employs TRBV20-1 and TRBJ2-7; the match to TRBD1 covers 9 bases. The length of the CDR3 is 16 residues. V trimming: 6 bases; J trimming: 6 bases; junction bases outside the gene matches: 18. CDR1 and CDR2 (germline): DFQATT, SNEGSKA (reference sequence).